This T cell receptor (beta chain) was retrieved from a study of early T cells in non-severe SARS-CoV-2 infection. General study findings and limits: VDJdb matching, biased toward anti-spike CD8 responses, missed private and CD4 specificities.

Attached unique molecular identifiers marked individual cDNA molecules. TCRdb itself ran the 5' RACE reads through MiXCR, one entry per CDR3 protein. The sample includes about 83,000 distinct CDR3 sequences, roughly an eighth of them seen just once. About this clonotype itself: Its antigen is undetermined.

Sequencing was performed on whole blood. The clonotype was recovered from an adult who was a healthcare worker with PCR-confirmed SARS-CoV-2 infection or an uninfected control (not recorded which).

CDR3 in amino acids: CASSPTSYNEQFF. CDR3 DNA sequence: TGTGCCAGCAGCCCAACCAGCTACAATGAGCAGTTCTTC. The genes are TRBV6-6 and TRBJ2-1; no clear D gene. This CDR3 spans 13 amino acids. Trimming shortened V by 6 bases and J by 3 bases, and 9 bases separated the two germline ends. Germline-derived CDR1 and CDR2 are MNHNY and SVGAGI (reference sequence).